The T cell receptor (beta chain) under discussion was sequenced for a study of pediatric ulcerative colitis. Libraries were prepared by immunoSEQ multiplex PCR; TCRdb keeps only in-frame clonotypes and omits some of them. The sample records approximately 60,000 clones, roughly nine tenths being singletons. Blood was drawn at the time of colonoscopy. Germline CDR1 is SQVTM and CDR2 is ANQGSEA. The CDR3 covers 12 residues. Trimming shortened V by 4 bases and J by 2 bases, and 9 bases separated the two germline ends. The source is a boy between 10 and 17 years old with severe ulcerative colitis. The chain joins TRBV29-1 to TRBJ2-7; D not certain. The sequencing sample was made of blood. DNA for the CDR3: TGCAGCGTTGTTGAGGAGACCTACGAGCAGTACTTC. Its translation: CSVVEETYEQYF.